This TCR beta chain was sequenced during a study of cytomegalovirus exposure and HLA in healthy donors. Study at large: An earlier analysis identified 95 million to 120 million unique TCR beta sequences in about 200 million T cells.

Primers for the PCR totalled 60 Vbeta and 13 Jbeta. The method was immunoSEQ multiplex PCR; TCRdb's version includes in-frame clones alone and lacks a portion of them. The sample holds about 94,000 clones, approximately 74% seen once. The CDR3 is 14 residues long. V was cut by 4 bases and J by 0 bases, with 7 bases left in between. Germline V gene data show CDR1 as MNHNS and CDR2 as SASEGT. This clone appeared once. Each donor was nominally healthy when sampled (though unrecorded immune exposures were likely). The chain couples TRBV6-1 to TRBJ1-5, with D hard to call. This TCR was sampled from a young man in good health and CMV-seropositive. The sample consisted of PBMCs. Here the CDR3 DNA reads TGTGCCAGCAGTGCGGAGAATAGCAATCAGCCCCAGCATTTT. Its protein is CASSAENSNQPQHF.